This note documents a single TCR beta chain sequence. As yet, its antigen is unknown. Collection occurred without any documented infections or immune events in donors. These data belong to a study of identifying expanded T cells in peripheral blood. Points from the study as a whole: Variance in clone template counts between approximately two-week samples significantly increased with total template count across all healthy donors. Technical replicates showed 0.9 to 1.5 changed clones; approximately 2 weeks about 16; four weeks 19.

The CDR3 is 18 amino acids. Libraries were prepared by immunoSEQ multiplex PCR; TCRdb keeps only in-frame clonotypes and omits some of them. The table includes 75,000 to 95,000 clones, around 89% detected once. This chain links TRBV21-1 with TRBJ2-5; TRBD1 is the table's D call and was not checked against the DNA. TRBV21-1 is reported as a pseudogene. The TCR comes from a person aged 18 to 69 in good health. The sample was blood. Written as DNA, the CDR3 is TGTGCCAGCAGCGCCTTCGGGGCGGCGACAGGGTCCCAAGAGACCCAGTACTTC. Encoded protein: CASSAFGAATGSQETQYF.